This T cell receptor beta chain was identified during a study of T cell repertoires in ileal Crohn's disease. On this clone: As yet, its antigen is unknown.

The time point here: proximal margin of the surgical specimen (macroscopically non-inflamed). Adults with ileal or ileocolonic Crohn's disease and an indication for resection were eligible. Study-level results: Compared with non-smokers, active smokers at surgery showed more clonal expansions. Clonality above 26.8% at surgery always came with endoscopic recurrence.

Germline V gives CDR1 GTSNPN, CDR2 SVGIG (reference sequence). This CDR3 has 12 amino acids. The germline V and J ends were trimmed by 1 base and 3 bases, with 7 bases remaining between them. Data came from immunoSEQ multiplex PCR; TCRdb stores just in-frame clones and leaves some out. The table includes some 2,000 clones, approximately 88% detected once. The chain links TRBV30 to TRBJ2-7; D call uncertain. The origin of this receptor is an adult with Crohn's disease. Specimen: ileal tissue. The CDR3 DNA sequence: TGTGCCTGGAGTGGGGTCTTCTACGAGCAGTACTTC. Residues: CAWSGVFYEQYF.